The following is a T cell receptor (beta chain) sequence with its context. Its specificity is not known. This specimen comes from a study of T cell responses to AZD1222 COVID-19 vaccine. Study conclusions and caveats: Spike as a whole was targeted by vaccine-associated CD4 TCRs, dominant at 160-218 and 743-854.

Sequenced by immunoSEQ multiplex PCR; TCRdb stores in-frame clones only, minus some. The data show around 94,000 clones, 85% to 90% seen once. Germline V gene data show CDR1 as SGHTA and CDR2 as FQGNSA. Trimming shortened V by 2 bases and J by 0 bases, and 10 bases separated the two germline ends. The CDR3 has 16 residues. This specimen was peripheral blood, taken on day 0 of AZD1222 vaccination. This rearrangement joins TRBV7-2 to TRBJ2-2; D remains ambiguous. The sequence was obtained from an adult in good health. The CDR3 loop reads CASSLWLAPNTGELFF. The CDR3 bases are TGTGCCAGCAGCTTATGGTTGGCACCGAACACCGGGGAGCTGTTTTTT.